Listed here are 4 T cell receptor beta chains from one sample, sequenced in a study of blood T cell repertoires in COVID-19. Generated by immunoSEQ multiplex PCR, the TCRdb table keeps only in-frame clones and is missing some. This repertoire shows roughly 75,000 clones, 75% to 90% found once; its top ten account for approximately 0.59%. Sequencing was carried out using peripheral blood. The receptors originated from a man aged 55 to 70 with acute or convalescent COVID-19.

The CDR3 bases are TGTGCCAGCTCCCCTTCGGGAAGGGGACTTAGCACAGATACGCAGTATTTT. Its protein is CASSPSGRGLSTDTQYF. The gene calls are TRBV18 and TRBJ2-3, with D possibly matching TRBD2 (6 bases). The CDR3 consists of 17 residues. The V end lost 6 bases, the J end lost 0 bases, and 19 bases lay between the germline ends. CDR1 is KGHSH, CDR2 LQKENI, per germline.

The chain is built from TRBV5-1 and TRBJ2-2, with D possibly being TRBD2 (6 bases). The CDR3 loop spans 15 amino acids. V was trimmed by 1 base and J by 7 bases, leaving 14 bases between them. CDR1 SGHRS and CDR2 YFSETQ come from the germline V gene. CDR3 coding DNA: TGCGCCAGCAGCTTGACCGGGGGAGGAATCGGGGAGCTGTTTTTT. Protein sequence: CASSLTGGGIGELFF.

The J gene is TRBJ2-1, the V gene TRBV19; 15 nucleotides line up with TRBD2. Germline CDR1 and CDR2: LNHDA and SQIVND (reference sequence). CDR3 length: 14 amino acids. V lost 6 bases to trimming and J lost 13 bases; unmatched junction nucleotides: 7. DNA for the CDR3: TGTGCCAGTAGACCGGGACTAGCGGGAGGTCGACAGTTCTTC. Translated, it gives CASRPGLAGGRQFF.

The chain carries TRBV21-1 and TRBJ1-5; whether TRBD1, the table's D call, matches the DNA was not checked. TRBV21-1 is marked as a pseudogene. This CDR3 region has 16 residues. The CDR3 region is CASLERQGCGNQPQHF. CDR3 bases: TGTGCCAGCCTAGAGCGACAGGGATGCGGCAATCAGCCCCAGCATTTT.